This TCR beta chain was found in a study of shared clonotypes between healthy human individuals. TCRdb's copy holds only in-frame clones and misses some; the assay was immunoSEQ multiplex PCR. Among hundreds of thousands of clones listed, 95% to 96% were seen once. V shed 5 bases and J 4 bases; nucleotides not matched to a gene: 15. Germline V gene lookup returns CDR1 SGHTA and CDR2 FQGTGA. The CDR3 length is 19 residues. In the naive CD8 group, cells lacked CD45RO and were positively selected for CCR7, so terminally differentiated effector memory CD45RA+ cells were left out. Sequenced material: naive CD8+ T cells sorted from blood. The TCR was taken from a woman in her thirties in good health. The gene calls are TRBV7-3 and TRBJ2-1, with 12 positions matching TRBD2. The CDR3 here is CASSDNPRTSGDLYNEQFF. The CDR3 nucleotides read TGTGCCAGCAGCGATAACCCCCGGACTAGCGGGGACTTGTACAATGAGCAGTTCTTC. Full variable domain (outside the CDR3, taken from reference TRBV7-3 and TRBJ2-1): GAGVSQTPSNKVTEKGKYVELRCDPISGHTALYWYRQSLGQGPEFLIYFQGTGAADDSGLPNDRFFAVRPEGSVSTLKIQRTERGDSAVYLCASSDNPRTSGDLYNEQFFGPGTRLTVL.